The 16 T cell receptor beta chains below were found in one sample sequenced in a study of metastatic and nonmetastatic thyroid tumors. TCRdb redid the clone calls on the PCR reads using MiXCR. The repertoire holds 13,000 to 15,000 clones, with under 35% as singletons. All patients reached thyroid surgery having received no treatment beforehand. Sequences were obtained from blood. The receptors were sampled from a female donor with papillary thyroid cancer or a benign thyroid nodule (not recorded which). Some clones in this sample may be carry-over from other donors' samples.

V usage is TRBV11-3 and J usage is TRBJ2-7; TRBD1 matches at 8 bases. Germline CDR1 is SGHNT and CDR2 is YENEEA. Trimming at V came to 5 bases and at J to 2 bases, leaving 8 bases not matched to a gene. The CDR3 is made up of 15 amino acids. CDR3 nucleotide sequence: TGTGCCAGCAGCCACCGACAGGGGACCCCCTACGAGCAGTACTTC. Translation gives CASSHRQGTPYEQYF.

By its share, this clone is medium-sized. The chain employs TRBV7-9 and TRBJ1-2, with D possibly TRBD1 on 6 matching bases. V lost 5 bases and J 8 bases, leaving 15 bases between the germline ends. CDR1 and CDR2 from the germline V gene are SEHNR and FQNEAQ (reference sequence). The CDR3 has 13 residues. Here the CDR3 reads CASSPSGANGYTF. The CDR3 region has the DNA TGTGCCAGCAGCCCCTCGGGGGCGAACGGCTACACCTTC.

The chain has TRBV10-3 and TRBJ2-1; D not certain. Germline assignment: CDR1 ENHRY and CDR2 SYGVKD. The CDR3 runs 11 residues. V was pared by 5 bases and J by 5 bases, with 4 bases between. The CDR3 region has the DNA TGTGCCATCAGTTCGAACAATGAGCAGTTCTTC. Amino acid sequence: CAISSNNEQFF.

The rearrangement links TRBV19 to TRBJ1-1, with D uncertain. Germline lookup yields CDR1 LNHDA and CDR2 SQIVND (reference sequence). The CDR3 is 13 residues long. With 6 bases removed from V and 0 bases from J, the gap between germline ends came to 8 bases. CDR3 in DNA: TGTGCCAGTAGAGTACATATGAACACTGAAGCTTTCTTT. Translating gives CASRVHMNTEAFF.

The chain has TRBV11-1 and TRBJ2-7; D not resolved. The CDR3 runs to 15 residues. CDR1 SGHAT and CDR2 FQDESV come from the germline V gene (reference sequence). Trimming stripped 11 bases from V and 0 bases from J, with 20 bases between. For the CDR3, the DNA is TGTGCCCGGAGCGAATCAAGACTGTGCTCCTACGAGCAGTACTTC. Residues: CARSESRLCSYEQYF.

In this sample, this clone turned up a few times. V usage is TRBV6-1 and J usage is TRBJ2-2; D is uncertain. The CDR3 contains 13 residues. V lost 11 bases and J 2 bases, leaving 12 bases between the germline ends. Germline CDR1 MNHNS, CDR2 SASEGT. This CDR3 is CAAWTNNTGELFF. As DNA, the CDR3 is TGTGCCGCTTGGACGAATAACACCGGGGAGCTGTTTTTT.

The gene calls are TRBV12-3 or TRBV12-4 and TRBJ1-5; a weak D match, TRBD1 (5 bases). The CDR3 is 14 amino acids. V lost 6 bases, J lost 1 base, and 10 bases lay in between. CDR3 region: CASSPTASNQPQHF. CDR3 sequence (DNA): TGTGCCAGCAGCCCGACAGCCAGCAATCAGCCCCAGCATTTT.

This clone was seen a single time. A read error may account for a junction end that differs from germline. CDR3 protein: CARSLPVTVTQYF. The DNA of the CDR3 is TGCGCCCGCAGCCTCCCGGTCACAGTTACGCAGTATTTT. V is TRBV4-1 and J is TRBJ2-3; D ambiguous. The CDR3 length is 13 residues. CDR1 is MGHRA, CDR2 YSYEKL, per germline.

The chain combines TRBV30 with TRBJ2-2; D ambiguous. This CDR3 comprises 13 residues. The V and J ends lost 4 bases and 1 base respectively, with 7 bases between them. CDR1 is GTSNPN, CDR2 SVGIG, per germline (reference sequence). Here the CDR3 reads CAWTNVNTGELFF. DNA for the CDR3: TGTGCCTGGACTAATGTGAACACCGGGGAGCTGTTTTTT.

This clone was counted at least ten times. A clone one base away is much larger, so this may be a read error. Other DNA sequences within the sample encode an identical CDR3. V is TRBV9 and J is TRBJ2-7, with a weak D call TRBD1 (5 bases). Germline V lookup: CDR1 SGDLS, CDR2 YYNGEE. The CDR3 runs to 14 residues. The CDR3 DNA reads TGTGCCAGCAGCGTACTCTCCGACAGCTACGAGCAATACTTC. Translated: CASSVLSDSYEQYF.

This clone is labeled medium-sized. This sequence joins TRBV6-4 and TRBJ2-1, with 11 positions matching TRBD2. The CDR3 is 13 amino acids. After removal of 4 bases from V and 10 bases from J, the junction contained 3 bases not matched to a gene. CDR1 is MRHNA and CDR2 is SNTAGT in the germline V gene. The CDR3 DNA is TGTGCCAGCAGTGCCACTAGCGGGGGCGAGCAGTTCTTC. It yields the protein CASSATSGGEQFF.

This clone turned up a few times. The chain joins TRBV5-1 to TRBJ2-7; D may be TRBD1 or TRBD2 (5 bases each). The CDR3 spans 16 residues. V was pared by 0 bases and J by 5 bases, with 18 bases between. Germline CDR1 and CDR2: SGHRS and YFSETQ. The CDR3 bases are TGCGCCAGCAGCTTGGGGTTAGGGACCCGCCTTGACGAGCAGTACTTC. Encoded protein: CASSLGLGTRLDEQYF.

This clone was recorded at least ten times. The chain joins TRBV28 to TRBJ2-2; D is undetermined. Deletions cut 5 bases from V and 5 bases from J, with 9 bases between. Per germline, CDR1 MDHEN and CDR2 SYDVKM. This CDR3 spans 13 amino acids. CDR3 in amino acids: CASSPPRTGELFF. Here the CDR3 DNA reads TGTGCCAGCAGTCCCCCTAGGACCGGGGAGCTGTTTTTT.

This clone has ten or more counts. V is TRBV5-6 and J is TRBJ2-7; D is possibly TRBD2 (6 bases). From germline, CDR1 is SGHDT and CDR2 YYEEEE. With 0 bases removed from V and 3 bases from J, the gap between germline ends came to 13 bases. This CDR3 is built from 15 residues. The CDR3 nucleotides are TGTGCCAGCAGCTTGGGCACGTCCGGGAGCTACGAGCAGTACTTC. As protein: CASSLGTSGSYEQYF.

This clone has a count of ten or more. V gene TRBV9 combines with J gene TRBJ2-4; 8 bases fit TRBD2. With 3 bases clipped from V and 0 bases from J, the junction kept 8 bases outside the gene matches. Germline V gene data show CDR1 as SGDLS and CDR2 as YYNGEE. This CDR3 has 17 amino acids. DNA for the CDR3: TGTGCCAGCAGCGCCCTCAGCGGGAGCGGAGCCAAAAACATTCAGTACTTC. This encodes CASSALSGSGAKNIQYF.

The rearrangement joins TRBV6-1 to TRBJ2-7; the match to TRBD1 covers 7 bases. This CDR3 is 12 amino acids long. The trim removed 4 bases at V and 4 bases at J, leaving 1 base unmatched. The germline gives CDR1 MNHNS, CDR2 SASEGT. The CDR3 nucleotides are TGTGCCAGCAGTGCGACAGGGTACGAGCAGTACTTC. Its translation: CASSATGYEQYF.